This TCR beta chain was sequenced during a study of T cells in narcolepsy. Study details: Donors had narcolepsy type 1 or type 2, or were healthy controls.

The CDR3 sequence is 16 residues long. CDR1 MNHEY and CDR2 SVGAGI come from the germline V gene. V lost 0 bases, J lost 2 bases, and 10 bases lay in between. About this clone: Its antigen is not identified.

Study results and limitations: Some memory CD4+ repertoires had no autoreactive clone sequences. Healthy controls reportedly lacked the autoreactive clonotypes serially found in patients' blood.

Produced via immunoSEQ multiplex PCR; TCRdb's table is partial and in-frame only. The top ten clones hold about 1.6% of a sample with 35,000 to 40,000 clones, roughly 84% of them seen once. The sample consisted of CD45RA- memory CD4+ T cells from PBMCs. The sequence came from a human donor with narcolepsy. V is TRBV6-5 and J is TRBJ2-2; D gene unclear. The CDR3 reads CASSYSWFKNTGELFF. The CDR3 nucleotides are TGTGCCAGCAGTTACTCATGGTTCAAAAACACCGGGGAGCTGTTTTTT.